The sequence of this T cell receptor beta chain was determined in a study of shared clonotypes between healthy human individuals. Background on the study: Three plates were used per donor for CD4 naive, three for CD4 memory, two for CD8 naive and one for CD8 memory.

Points from the study as a whole: Clonotypes that were shared across a handful of donors made up around 5% of naive CD4 clonotypes.

Naive CD8 populations comprised CD45RO-negative cells positively selected for CCR7, excluding terminally differentiated effector memory CD45RA+ cells. Donation came from healthy HIV-negative adults that had no recent acute infections or vaccinations. Using immunoSEQ multiplex PCR, the repertoire was profiled, and TCRdb retains in-frame clones only, with some absent. The sample consists of hundreds of thousands of clones, roughly 96% of them appearing once. This clone appeared a few times. Its antigen is currently unknown. Looked up from germline, CDR1 is SGHVS and CDR2 is FQNEAQ. V lost 5 bases, J lost 4 bases, and 7 bases stayed unmatched. This CDR3 is 15 amino acids long.

Sequenced: naive CD8+ T cells sorted from blood. The chain recombines TRBV7-8 with TRBJ2-2; 7 bases agree with TRBD1. The clonotype was recovered from a woman in her 30s in good health. CDR3 DNA sequence: TGTGCCAGCAGCCCGACGACAGGGTTCACCGGGGAGCTGTTTTTT. Amino acid sequence: CASSPTTGFTGELFF.